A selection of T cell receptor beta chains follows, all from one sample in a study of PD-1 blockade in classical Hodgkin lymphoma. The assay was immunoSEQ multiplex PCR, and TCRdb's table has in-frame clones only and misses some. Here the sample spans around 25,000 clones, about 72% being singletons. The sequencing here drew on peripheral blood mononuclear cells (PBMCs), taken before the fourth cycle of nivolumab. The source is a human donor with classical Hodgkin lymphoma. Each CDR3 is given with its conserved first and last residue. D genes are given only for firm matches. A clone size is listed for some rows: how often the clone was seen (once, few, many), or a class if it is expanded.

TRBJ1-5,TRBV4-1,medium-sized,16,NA,CASSQDLGTPNQPQHF,TGCGCCAGCAGCCAAGACCTAGGGACACCAAATCAGCCCCAGCATTTT
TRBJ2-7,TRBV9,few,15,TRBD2,CASSLGLAGVYEQYF,TGTGCCAGCAGCCTTGGACTAGCGGGAGTATACGAGCAGTACTTC
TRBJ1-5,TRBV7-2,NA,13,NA,CASSLKIDQPQHF,TGTGCCAGCAGCTTGAAGATCGATCAGCCCCAGCATTTT
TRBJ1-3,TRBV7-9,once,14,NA,CASSYRLGGNTIYF,TGTGCCAGCAGTTATCGTCTTGGGGGAAACACCATATATTTT
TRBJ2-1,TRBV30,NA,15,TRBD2,CAWNSLAGSYNEQFF,TGTGCCTGGAATAGTTTAGCGGGATCCTACAATGAGCAGTTCTTC
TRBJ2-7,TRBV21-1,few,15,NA,CASTGWDSRLHEQYF,TGTGCCAGCACCGGCTGGGACAGTCGTTTGCACGAGCAGTACTTC
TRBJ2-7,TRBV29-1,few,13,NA,CSATAGGGYEQYF,TGCAGCGCCACTGCAGGGGGGGGCTACGAGCAGTACTTC
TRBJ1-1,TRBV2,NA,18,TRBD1,CASSRDRDPQVRNTEAFF,TGTGCCAGCAGTAGGGACAGGGATCCCCAAGTGAGGAACACTGAAGCTTTCTTT
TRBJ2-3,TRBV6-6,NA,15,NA,CASSYDPREGVAQYF,TGTGCCAGCAGTTACGACCCCAGAGAGGGAGTTGCGCAGTATTTT
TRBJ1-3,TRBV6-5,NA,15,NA,CASTKTGSSGNTIYF,TGTGCCAGCACCAAAACAGGGTCATCCGGAAACACCATATATTTT
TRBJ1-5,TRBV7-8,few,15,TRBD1,CASSSDRGLNQPQHF,TGTGCCAGCAGCTCAGACAGGGGTTTGAATCAGCCCCAGCATTTT
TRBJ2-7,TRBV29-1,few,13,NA,CSVRIKGPYEQYF,TGCAGCGTCAGGATCAAGGGTCCCTACGAGCAGTACTTC
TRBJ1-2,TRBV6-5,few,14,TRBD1,CASSYLGQGYGYTF,TGTGCCAGCAGTTACCTGGGACAGGGATATGGCTACACCTTC
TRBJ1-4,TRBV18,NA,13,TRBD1,CASSPSTGGKLFF,TGTGCCAGCTCACCATCGACAGGGGGAAAACTGTTTTTT
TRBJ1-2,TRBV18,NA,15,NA,CASSPLETGGNGYTF,TGTGCCAGCTCACCACTCGAGACAGGCGGGAACGGCTACACCTTC
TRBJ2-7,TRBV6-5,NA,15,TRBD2,CASRKGTSGSYEQYF,TGTGCCAGCAGAAAAGGGACTAGCGGGAGCTACGAGCAGTACTTC
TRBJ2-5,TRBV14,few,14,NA,CASSPGRPTETQYF,TGTGCCAGCAGCCCGGGACGGCCAACGGAGACCCAGTACTTC
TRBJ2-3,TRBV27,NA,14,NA,CASSQAGVTDTQYF,TGTGCCAGTTCCCAGGCTGGAGTCACAGATACGCAGTATTTT
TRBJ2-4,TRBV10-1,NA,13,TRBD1,CASSAGGRDIQYF,TGCGCCAGCAGCGCAGGGGGCCGGGACATTCAGTACTTC
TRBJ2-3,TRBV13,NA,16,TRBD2,CASSQIKAGDTDTQYF,TGTGCCAGCAGCCAAATAAAAGCGGGGGACACAGATACGCAGTATTTT
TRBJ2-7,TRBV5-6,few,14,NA,CASGRTVSSYEQYF,TGTGCCAGCGGGAGGACGGTGAGCTCCTACGAGCAGTACTTC
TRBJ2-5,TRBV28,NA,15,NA,CASSAPWLGAETQYF,TGTGCCAGCAGTGCTCCTTGGCTAGGCGCAGAGACCCAGTACTTC
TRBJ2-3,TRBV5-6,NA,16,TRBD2,CASSLGGGPGADTQYF,TGTGCCAGCAGCTTGGGGGGAGGGCCTGGTGCAGATACGCAGTATTTT
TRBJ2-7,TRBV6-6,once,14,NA,CASSLRTFSYEQYF,TGTGCCAGCAGTCTTAGGACTTTTTCCTACGAGCAGTACTTC
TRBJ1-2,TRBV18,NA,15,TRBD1,CASSPTGGINYGYTF,TGTGCCAGCTCACCAACAGGGGGCATTAACTATGGCTACACCTTC
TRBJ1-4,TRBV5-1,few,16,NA,CASSLNRLTTNEKLFF,TGCGCCAGCAGCTTGAACAGATTAACAACTAATGAAAAACTGTTTTTT
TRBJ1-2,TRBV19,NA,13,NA,CASSPSANYGYTF,TGTGCCAGTAGTCCGTCCGCTAACTATGGCTACACCTTC
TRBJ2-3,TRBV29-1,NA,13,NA,CSVQMPGPDTQYF,TGCAGCGTTCAAATGCCCGGGCCAGATACGCAGTATTTT
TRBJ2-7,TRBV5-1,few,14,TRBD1,CASSVRGGIDEQYF,TGCGCCAGTAGTGTTAGAGGGGGCATCGACGAGCAGTACTTC
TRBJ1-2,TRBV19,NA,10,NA,CASANYGYTF,TGTGCCAGCGCGAACTATGGCTACACCTTC
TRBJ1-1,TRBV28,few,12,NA,CASSLYYREAFF,TGTGCCAGCAGTTTATATTACCGCGAAGCTTTCTTT
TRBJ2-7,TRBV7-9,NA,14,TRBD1,CASSLIRDRDEQYF,TGTGCCAGCAGCTTAATTCGGGACAGGGACGAGCAGTACTTC
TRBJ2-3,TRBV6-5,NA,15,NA,CASRDGSGTTDTQYF,TGTGCCAGCAGGGACGGATCGGGGACCACAGATACGCAGTATTTT
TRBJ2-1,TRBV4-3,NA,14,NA,CASSWGGAYNEQFF,TGCGCCAGCAGCTGGGGCGGGGCCTACAATGAGCAGTTCTTC
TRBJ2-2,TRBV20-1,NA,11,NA,CSASGTGELFF,TGCAGTGCTAGCGGGACCGGGGAGCTGTTTTTT
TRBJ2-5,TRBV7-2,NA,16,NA,CASSLGGTASQETQYF,TGTGCCAGCAGCCTCGGAGGGACAGCCAGCCAAGAGACCCAGTACTTC
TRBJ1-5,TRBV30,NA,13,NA,CAWSGGGRGPQHF,TGTGCCTGGAGTGGTGGGGGGAGAGGACCCCAGCATTTT
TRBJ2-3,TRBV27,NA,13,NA,CASSLVTRDTQYF,TGTGCCAGCAGTTTAGTAACAAGAGATACGCAGTATTTT
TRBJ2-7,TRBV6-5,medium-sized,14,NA,CASSSDLSSYEQYF,TGTGCCAGCAGCTCCGACTTGAGCTCCTACGAGCAGTACTTC
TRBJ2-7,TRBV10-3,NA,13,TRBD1,CAIGQGASYEQYF,TGTGCCATCGGACAGGGAGCTTCCTACGAGCAGTACTTC
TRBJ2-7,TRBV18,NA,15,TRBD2,CASSPGLAGGYEQYF,TGTGCCAGCTCACCCGGACTAGCGGGGGGCTACGAGCAGTACTTC
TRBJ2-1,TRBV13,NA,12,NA,CASSLVGREQFF,TGTGCCAGCAGCTTAGTGGGGCGAGAGCAGTTCTTC
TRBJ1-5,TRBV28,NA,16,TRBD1,CACVERTGASNQPQHF,TGTGCCTGTGTGGAACGGACAGGGGCAAGCAATCAGCCCCAGCATTTT
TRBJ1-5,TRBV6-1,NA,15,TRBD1,CASSEEEGGWQPQHF,TGTGCCAGCAGTGAAGAGGAAGGGGGCTGGCAGCCCCAGCATTTT
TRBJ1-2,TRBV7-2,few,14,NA,CASSSGQTLYGYTF,TGTGCCAGCAGCTCGGGACAAACTCTCTATGGCTACACCTTC
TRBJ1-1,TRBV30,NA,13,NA,CAWSVQRNTEAFF,TGTGCCTGGAGTGTGCAGAGGAACACTGAAGCTTTCTTT
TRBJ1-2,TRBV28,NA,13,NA,CASTTVPTYGYTF,TGTGCCAGCACGACAGTTCCCACCTATGGCTACACCTTC
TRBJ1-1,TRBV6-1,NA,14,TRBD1,CASIQDRGNTEAFF,TGTGCCAGCATCCAGGACAGGGGGAACACTGAAGCTTTCTTT
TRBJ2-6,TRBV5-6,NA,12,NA,CASSVVSRGMAF,TGTGCCAGCAGCGTCGTCTCGAGAGGGATGGCTTTC
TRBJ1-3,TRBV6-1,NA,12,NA,CASRASGNTIYF,TGTGCCAGCAGGGCCTCTGGAAACACCATATATTTT
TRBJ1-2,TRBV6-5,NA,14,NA,CASSYSRLRYGYTF,TGTGCCAGCAGTTACTCGCGGTTGCGGTATGGCTACACCTTC
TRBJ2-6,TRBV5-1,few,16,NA,CASSSWTAGGANVLTF,TGCGCCAGCAGCTCCTGGACCGCCGGAGGGGCCAACGTCCTGACTTTC
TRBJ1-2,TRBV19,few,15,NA,CASSMRGAGEYGYTF,TGTGCCAGTAGTATGAGGGGGGCTGGGGAATATGGCTACACCTTC
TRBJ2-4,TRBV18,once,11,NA,CASSLGGIQYF,TGTGCCAGCTCACTAGGTGGCATTCAGTACTTC